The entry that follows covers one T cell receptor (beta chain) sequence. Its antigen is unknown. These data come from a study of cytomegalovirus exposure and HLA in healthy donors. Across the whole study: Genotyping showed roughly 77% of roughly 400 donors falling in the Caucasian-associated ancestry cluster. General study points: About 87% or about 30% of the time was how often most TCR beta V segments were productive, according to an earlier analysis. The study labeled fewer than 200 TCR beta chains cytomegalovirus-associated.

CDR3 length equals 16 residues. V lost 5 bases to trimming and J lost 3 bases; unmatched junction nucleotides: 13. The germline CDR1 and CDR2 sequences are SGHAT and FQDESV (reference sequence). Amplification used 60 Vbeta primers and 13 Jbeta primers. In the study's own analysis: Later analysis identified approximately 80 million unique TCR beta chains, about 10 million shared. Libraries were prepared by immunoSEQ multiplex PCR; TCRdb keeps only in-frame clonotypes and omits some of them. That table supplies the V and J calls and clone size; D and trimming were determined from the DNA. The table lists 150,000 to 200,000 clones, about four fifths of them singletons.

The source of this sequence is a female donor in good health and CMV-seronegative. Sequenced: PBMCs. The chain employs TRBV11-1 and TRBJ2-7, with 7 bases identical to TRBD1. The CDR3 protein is CASSPWRGTASYEQYF. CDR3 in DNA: TGTGCCAGCAGCCCATGGCGAGGGACAGCAAGCTACGAGCAGTACTTC. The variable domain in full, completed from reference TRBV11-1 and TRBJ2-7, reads EAEVAQSPRYKITEKSQAVAFWCDPISGHATLYWYRQILGQGPELLVQFQDESVVDDSQLPKDRFSAERLKGVDSTLKIQPAELGDSAMYLCASSPWRGTASYEQYFGPGTRLTVT.